The TCR beta chain described here comes from a study of blood T cell repertoires in COVID-19. The wider study: Researchers got acute and convalescent COVID-19 samples from the United States, Italy and Spain.

In the study's own analysis: Amplification from reference gene primers served as the basis for estimated nucleated cell counts. Assay: immunoSEQ multiplex PCR; the TCRdb copy retains only in-frame clones and omits some. V, J and clone size are those of that table, while D and trimming were read from the DNA. The sample contains about 480,000 clones, roughly 90% of which appear only once. The TCR originated in a woman in her thirties with acute or convalescent COVID-19. Input material: peripheral blood.

The CDR3 DNA follows: TGTGCCAGCAGTGTGGTGGCCTCTGGGGCCAACGTCCTGACTTTC. It codes for CASSVVASGANVLTF. V usage is TRBV2 and J usage is TRBJ2-6; no reliable D call. This CDR3 contains 15 residues. V was shortened by 4 bases and J by 0 bases, with 7 bases between the two germline ends. Germline loops: CDR1 SNHLY, CDR2 FYNNEI.